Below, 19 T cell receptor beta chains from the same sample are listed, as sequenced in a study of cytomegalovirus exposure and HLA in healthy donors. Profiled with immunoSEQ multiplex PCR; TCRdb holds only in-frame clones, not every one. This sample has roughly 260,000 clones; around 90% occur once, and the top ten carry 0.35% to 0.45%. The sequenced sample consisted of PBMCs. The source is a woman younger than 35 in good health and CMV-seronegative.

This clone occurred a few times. CDR3: CASSHRVAQPQHF. The CDR3 coding sequence is TGCGCCAGCAGTCACAGGGTAGCCCAGCCCCAGCATTTT. J is TRBJ1-5 and V is TRBV4-1; D possibly corresponds to TRBD1 (6 bases). The CDR3 is 13 residues long. Germline CDR1 is MGHRA and CDR2 is YSYEKL. Trimming left V 6 bases short and J 7 bases short, with 13 bases between.

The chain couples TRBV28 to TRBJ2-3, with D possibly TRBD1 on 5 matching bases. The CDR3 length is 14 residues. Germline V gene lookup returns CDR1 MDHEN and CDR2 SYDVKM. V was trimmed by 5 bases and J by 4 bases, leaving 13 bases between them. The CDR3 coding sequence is TGTGCCAGCAGTCAACCCCAGGGATCAGATACGCAGTATTTT. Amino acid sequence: CASSQPQGSDTQYF.

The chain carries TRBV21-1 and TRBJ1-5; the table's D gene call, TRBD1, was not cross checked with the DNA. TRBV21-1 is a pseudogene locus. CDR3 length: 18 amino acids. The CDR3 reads CASENRDRGLKGNQPQHF. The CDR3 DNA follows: TGTGCCAGCGAGAACCGGGACAGGGGTTTGAAGGGCAATCAGCCCCAGCATTTT.

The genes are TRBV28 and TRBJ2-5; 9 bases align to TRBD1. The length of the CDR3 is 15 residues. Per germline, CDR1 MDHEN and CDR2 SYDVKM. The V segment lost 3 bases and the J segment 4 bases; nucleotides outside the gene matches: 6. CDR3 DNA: TGTGCCAGCAGTTTGCCGGGACAGGGACGAGAGACCCAGTACTTC. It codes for CASSLPGQGRETQYF.

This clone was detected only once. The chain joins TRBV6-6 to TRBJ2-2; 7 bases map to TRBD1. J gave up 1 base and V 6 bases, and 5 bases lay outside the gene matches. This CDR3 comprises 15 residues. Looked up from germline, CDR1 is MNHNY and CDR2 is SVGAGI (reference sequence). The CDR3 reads CASRDRQGNTGELFF. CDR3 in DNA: TGTGCCAGCAGAGACAGACAGGGGAACACCGGGGAGCTGTTTTTT.

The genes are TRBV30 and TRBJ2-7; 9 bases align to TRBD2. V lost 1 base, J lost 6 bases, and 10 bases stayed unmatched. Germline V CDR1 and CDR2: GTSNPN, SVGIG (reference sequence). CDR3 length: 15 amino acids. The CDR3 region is CAWSGLAGGPSEQYF. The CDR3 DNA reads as TGTGCCTGGAGTGGACTGGCGGGGGGGCCTAGCGAGCAGTACTTC.

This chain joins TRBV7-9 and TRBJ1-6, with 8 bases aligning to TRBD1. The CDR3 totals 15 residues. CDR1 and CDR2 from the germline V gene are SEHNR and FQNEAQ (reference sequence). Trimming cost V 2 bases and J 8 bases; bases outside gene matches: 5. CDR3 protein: CASSLRATGDSPLHF. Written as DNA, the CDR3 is TGTGCCAGCAGCTTACGGGCGACAGGGGATTCACCCCTCCACTTT.

CDR3 sequence reads: CASSVEGGGGPNEQFF. The DNA of the CDR3 is TGTGCCAGCAGCGTAGAAGGCGGGGGGGGACCCAATGAGCAGTTCTTC. The chain combines TRBV9 with TRBJ2-1; 9 positions match TRBD2. There are 16 residues in the CDR3. Looked up from germline, CDR1 is SGDLS and CDR2 is YYNGEE. J was trimmed by 6 bases and V by 0 bases; bases with no gene match: 7.

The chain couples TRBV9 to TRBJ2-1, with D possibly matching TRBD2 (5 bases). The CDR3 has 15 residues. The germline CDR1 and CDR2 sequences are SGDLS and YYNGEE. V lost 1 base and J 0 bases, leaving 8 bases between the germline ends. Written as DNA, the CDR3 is TGTGCCAGCAGCGTATCGGGGAACTCCTACAATGAGCAGTTCTTC. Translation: CASSVSGNSYNEQFF.

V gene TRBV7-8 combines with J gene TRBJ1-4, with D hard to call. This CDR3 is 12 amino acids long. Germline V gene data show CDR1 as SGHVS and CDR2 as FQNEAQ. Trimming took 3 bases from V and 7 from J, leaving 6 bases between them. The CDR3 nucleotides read TGTGCCAGCAGCTTCTCTCCTGAAAAACTGTTTTTT. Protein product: CASSFSPEKLFF. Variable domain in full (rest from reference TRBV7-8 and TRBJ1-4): GAGVSQSPRYKVAKRGQDVALRCDPISGHVSLFWYQQALGQGPEFLTYFQNEAQLDKSGLPSDRFFAERPEGSVSTLKIQRTQQEDSAVYLCASSFSPEKLFFGSGTQLSVL.

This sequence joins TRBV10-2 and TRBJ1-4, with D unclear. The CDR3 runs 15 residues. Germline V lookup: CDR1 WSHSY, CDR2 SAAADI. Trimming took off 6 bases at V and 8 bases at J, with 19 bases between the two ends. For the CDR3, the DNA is TGCGCCAGCAGAGCTCCGTACGGGGAGGGAGAAAAACTGTTTTTT. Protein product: CASRAPYGEGEKLFF.

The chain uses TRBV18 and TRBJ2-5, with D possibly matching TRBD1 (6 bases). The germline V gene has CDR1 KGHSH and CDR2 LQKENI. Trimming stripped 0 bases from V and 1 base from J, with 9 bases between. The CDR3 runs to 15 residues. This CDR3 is CASSPPGHSQETQYF. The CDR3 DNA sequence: TGTGCCAGCTCACCACCGGGACACAGCCAAGAGACCCAGTACTTC.

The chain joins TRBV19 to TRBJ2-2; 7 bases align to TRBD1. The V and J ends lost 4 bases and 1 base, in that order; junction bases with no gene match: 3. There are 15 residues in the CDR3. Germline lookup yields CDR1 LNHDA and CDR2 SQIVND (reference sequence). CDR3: CASSSGTENTGELFF. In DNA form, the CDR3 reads TGTGCCAGTAGTAGTGGGACAGAGAACACCGGGGAGCTGTTTTTT.

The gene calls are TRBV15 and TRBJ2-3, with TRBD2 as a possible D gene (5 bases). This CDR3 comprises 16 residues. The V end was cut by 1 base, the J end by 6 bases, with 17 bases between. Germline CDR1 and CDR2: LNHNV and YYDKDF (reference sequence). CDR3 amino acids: CATSRVQTGREDTQYF. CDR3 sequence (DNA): TGTGCCACCAGCAGAGTCCAGACGGGGAGAGAGGATACGCAGTATTTT.

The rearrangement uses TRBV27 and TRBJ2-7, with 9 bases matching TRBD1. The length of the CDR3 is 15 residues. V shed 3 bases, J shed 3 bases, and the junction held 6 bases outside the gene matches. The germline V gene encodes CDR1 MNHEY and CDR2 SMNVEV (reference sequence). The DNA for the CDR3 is TGTGCCAGCAGTTTTGGGACAGGGATTTTCTACGAGCAGTACTTC. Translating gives CASSFGTGIFYEQYF.

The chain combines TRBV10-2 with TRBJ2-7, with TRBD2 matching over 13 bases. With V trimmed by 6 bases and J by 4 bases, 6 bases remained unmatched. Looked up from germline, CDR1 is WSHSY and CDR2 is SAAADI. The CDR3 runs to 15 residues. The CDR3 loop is CASRPTSGGEYEQYF. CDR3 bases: TGCGCCAGCAGGCCTACTAGCGGGGGGGAGTACGAGCAGTACTTC.

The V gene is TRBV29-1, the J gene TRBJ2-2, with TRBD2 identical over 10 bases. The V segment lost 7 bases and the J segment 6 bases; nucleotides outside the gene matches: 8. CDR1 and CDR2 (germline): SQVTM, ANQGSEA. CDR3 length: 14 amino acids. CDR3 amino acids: CSASLAGDSGELFF. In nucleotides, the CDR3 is TGCAGCGCATCGCTAGCGGGGGACTCCGGGGAGCTGTTTTTT.

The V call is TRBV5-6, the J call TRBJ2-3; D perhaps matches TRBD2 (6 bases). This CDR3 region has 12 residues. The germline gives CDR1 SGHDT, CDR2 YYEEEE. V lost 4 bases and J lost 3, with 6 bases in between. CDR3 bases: TGTGCCAGCAGCCGGGGGACAGATACGCAGTATTTT. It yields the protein CASSRGTDTQYF. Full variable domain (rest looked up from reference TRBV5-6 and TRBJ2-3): DAGVTQSPTHLIKTRGQQVTLRCSPKSGHDTVSWYQQALGQGPQFIFQYYEEEERQRGNFPDRFSGHQFPNYSSELNVNALLLGDSALYLCASSRGTDTQYFGPGTRLTVL.

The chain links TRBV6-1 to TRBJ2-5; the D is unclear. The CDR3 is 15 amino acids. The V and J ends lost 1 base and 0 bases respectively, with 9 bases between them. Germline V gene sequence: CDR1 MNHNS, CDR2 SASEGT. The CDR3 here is CASSEGSNYQETQYF. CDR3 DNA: TGTGCCAGCAGTGAAGGGTCAAACTACCAAGAGACCCAGTACTTC.